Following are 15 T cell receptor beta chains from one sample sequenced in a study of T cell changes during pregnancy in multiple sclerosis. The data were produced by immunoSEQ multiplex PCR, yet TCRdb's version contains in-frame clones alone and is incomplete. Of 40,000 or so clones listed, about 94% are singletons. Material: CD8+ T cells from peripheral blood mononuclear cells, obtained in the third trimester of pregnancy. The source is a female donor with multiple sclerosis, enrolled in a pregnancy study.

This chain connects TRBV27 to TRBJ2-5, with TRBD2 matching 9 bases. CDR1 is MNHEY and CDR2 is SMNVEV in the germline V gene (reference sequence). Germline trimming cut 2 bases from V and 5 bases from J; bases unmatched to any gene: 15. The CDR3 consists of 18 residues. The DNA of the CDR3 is TGTGCCAGCAGTTTAAAACCCCTGCGGGAGGGATGGGGGGAGACCCAGTACTTC. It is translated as CASSLKPLREGWGETQYF.

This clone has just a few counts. The CDR3 bases are TGTGCCACCCTGGGACAGGGGGTGACTGAAGCTTTCTTT. Translated: CATLGQGVTEAFF. The rearrangement uses TRBV2 and TRBJ1-1, with 11 bases lining up with TRBD1. Trimming at V came to 10 bases and at J to 5 bases, leaving 6 bases not matched to a gene. Germline loops: CDR1 SNHLY, CDR2 FYNNEI. The CDR3 runs 13 residues.

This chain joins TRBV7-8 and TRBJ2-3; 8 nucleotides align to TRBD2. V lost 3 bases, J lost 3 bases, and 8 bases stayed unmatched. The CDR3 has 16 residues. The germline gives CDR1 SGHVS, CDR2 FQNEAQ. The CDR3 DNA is TGTGCCAGCAGCTTGCTGGGACTAGTTAATACAGATACGCAGTATTTT. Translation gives CASSLLGLVNTDTQYF.

The CDR3 is CSVEGASYNEQFF. The CDR3 region has the DNA TGCAGCGTCGAGGGGGCCTCCTACAATGAGCAGTTCTTC. The rearrangement links TRBV29-1 to TRBJ2-1; 7 nucleotides line up with TRBD1. J gave up 0 bases and V 6 bases, and 2 bases lay outside the gene matches. The germline V gene has CDR1 SQVTM and CDR2 ANQGSEA. The CDR3 runs 13 residues.

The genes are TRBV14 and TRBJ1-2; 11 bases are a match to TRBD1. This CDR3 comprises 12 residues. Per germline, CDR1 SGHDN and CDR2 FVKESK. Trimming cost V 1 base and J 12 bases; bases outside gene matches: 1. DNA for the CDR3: TGTGCCAGCAGCCAAGGGACAGGGGGCCACACCTTC. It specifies CASSQGTGGHTF.

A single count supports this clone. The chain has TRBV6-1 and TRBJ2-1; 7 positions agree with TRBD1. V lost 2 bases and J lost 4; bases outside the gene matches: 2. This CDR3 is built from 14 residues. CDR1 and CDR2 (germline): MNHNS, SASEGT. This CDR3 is CASSEQGVYNEQFF. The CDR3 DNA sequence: TGTGCCAGCAGTGAACAGGGGGTTTACAATGAGCAGTTCTTC.

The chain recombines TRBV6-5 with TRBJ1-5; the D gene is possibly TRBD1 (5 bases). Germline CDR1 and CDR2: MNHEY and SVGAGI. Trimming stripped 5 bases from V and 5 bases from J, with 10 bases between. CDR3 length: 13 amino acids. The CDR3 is CASSMRDDQPQHF. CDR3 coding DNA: TGTGCCAGCAGTATGCGGGACGATCAGCCCCAGCATTTT.

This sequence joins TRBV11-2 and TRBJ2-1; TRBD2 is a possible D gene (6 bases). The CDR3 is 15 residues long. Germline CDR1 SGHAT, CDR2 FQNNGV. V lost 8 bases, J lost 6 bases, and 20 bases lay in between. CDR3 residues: CASVKGDLTGNEQFF. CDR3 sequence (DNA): TGTGCCAGCGTTAAAGGGGACTTGACTGGCAATGAGCAGTTCTTC.

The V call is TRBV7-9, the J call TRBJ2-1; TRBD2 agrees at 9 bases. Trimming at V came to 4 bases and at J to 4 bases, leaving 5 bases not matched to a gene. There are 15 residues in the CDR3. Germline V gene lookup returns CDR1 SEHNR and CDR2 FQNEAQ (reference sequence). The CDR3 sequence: CASSSAGGLYNEQFF. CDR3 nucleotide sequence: TGTGCCAGCAGCTCAGCGGGAGGACTATACAATGAGCAGTTCTTC. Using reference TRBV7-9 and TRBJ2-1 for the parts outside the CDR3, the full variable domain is DTGVSQNPRHKITKRGQNVTFRCDPISEHNRLYWYRQTLGQGPEFLTYFQNEAQLEKSRLLSDRFSAERPKGSFSTLEIQRTEQGDSAMYLCASSSAGGLYNEQFFGPGTRLTVL.

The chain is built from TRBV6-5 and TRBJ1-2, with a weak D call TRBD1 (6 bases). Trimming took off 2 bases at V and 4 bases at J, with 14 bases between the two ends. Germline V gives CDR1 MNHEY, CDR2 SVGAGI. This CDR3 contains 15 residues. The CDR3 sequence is CASSYTRQAIYGYTF. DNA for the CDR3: TGTGCCAGCAGTTACACTAGACAGGCGATCTATGGCTACACCTTC.

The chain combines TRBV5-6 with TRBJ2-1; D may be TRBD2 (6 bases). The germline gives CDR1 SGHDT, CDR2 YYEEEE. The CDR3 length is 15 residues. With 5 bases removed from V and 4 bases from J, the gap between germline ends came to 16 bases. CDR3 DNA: TGTGCCAGCAGACACCGGGACTTCCAATACAATGAGCAGTTCTTC. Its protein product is CASRHRDFQYNEQFF. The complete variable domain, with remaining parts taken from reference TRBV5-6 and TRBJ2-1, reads DAGVTQSPTHLIKTRGQQVTLRCSPKSGHDTVSWYQQALGQGPQFIFQYYEEEERQRGNFPDRFSGHQFPNYSSELNVNALLLGDSALYLCASRHRDFQYNEQFFGPGTRLTVL.

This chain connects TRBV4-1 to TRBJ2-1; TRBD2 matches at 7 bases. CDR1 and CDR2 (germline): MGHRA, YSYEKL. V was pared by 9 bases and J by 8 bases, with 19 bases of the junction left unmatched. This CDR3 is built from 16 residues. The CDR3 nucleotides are TGCGCCAGTTGTTCCGGGGAGGGCTCTGCCCACGATGAGCAGTTCTTC. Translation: CASCSGEGSAHDEQFF.

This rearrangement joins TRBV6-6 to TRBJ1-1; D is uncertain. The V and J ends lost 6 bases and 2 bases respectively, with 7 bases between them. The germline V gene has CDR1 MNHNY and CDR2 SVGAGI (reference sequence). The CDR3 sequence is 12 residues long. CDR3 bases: TGTGCCAGCAGCCTTAGTAACACTGAAGCTTTCTTT. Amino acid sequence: CASSLSNTEAFF.

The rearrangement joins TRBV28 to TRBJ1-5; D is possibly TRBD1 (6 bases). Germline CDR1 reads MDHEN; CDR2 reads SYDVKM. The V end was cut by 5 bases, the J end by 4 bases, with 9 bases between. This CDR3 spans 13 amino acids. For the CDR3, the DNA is TGTGCCAGCAGTCCGCAGGGGAATCAGCCCCAGCATTTT. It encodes CASSPQGNQPQHF. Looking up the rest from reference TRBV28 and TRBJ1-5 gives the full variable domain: DVKVTQSSRYLVKRTGEKVFLECVQDMDHENMFWYRQDPGLGLRLIYFSYDVKMKEKGDIPEGYSVSREKKERFSLILESASTNQTSMYLCASSPQGNQPQHFGDGTRLSIL.

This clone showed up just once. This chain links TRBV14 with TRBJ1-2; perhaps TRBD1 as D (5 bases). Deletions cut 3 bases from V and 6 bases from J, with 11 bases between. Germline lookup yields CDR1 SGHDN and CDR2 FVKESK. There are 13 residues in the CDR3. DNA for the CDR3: TGTGCCAGCAGCCACCAGGGTACGGATGGCTACACCTTC. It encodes CASSHQGTDGYTF.